This entry concerns a single T cell receptor beta chain. Its antigen is still unknown. The data were taken from a study of cytomegalovirus exposure and HLA in healthy donors. PCR was performed using 60 Vbeta and 13 Jbeta primers. TCRdb keeps only in-frame clones here, not all; method: immunoSEQ multiplex PCR. The table has approximately 170,000 clones, 60% to 80% seen once. Germline CDR1 reads MDHEN; CDR2 reads SYDVKM. This CDR3 contains 16 residues. With 4 bases removed from V and 1 base from J, the gap between germline ends came to 14 bases. The study, taken as a whole, reports: For TCR beta chains, V- and J-gene trimming was later linked to a missense DCLRE1C variant.

Sequences were obtained from PBMCs. The rearrangement links TRBV28 to TRBJ1-3; D is undetermined. The receptor was isolated from a woman aged 18-35 years in good health and CMV-seronegative. The CDR3 here is CASSSPADPSGNTIYF. In nucleotides, the CDR3 is TGTGCCAGCAGTTCGCCAGCGGACCCATCTGGAAACACCATATATTTT.